The 10 T cell receptor beta chains presented below share a single source sample, sequenced in a study of CD8 T cells in ankylosing spondylitis. Via MiXCR, TCRdb re-called the 5' RACE reads, giving one row per CDR3 protein. The data contain 200,000 to 250,000 distinct CDR3 sequences, roughly a tenth of them seen just once; the ten biggest clones take up around 3%. Source material: blood, either unsorted or a sorted T cell fraction (not recorded which). These receptors originate from a male donor with ankylosing spondylitis or in good health (not recorded which).

This clonotype was picked up many times. The chain recombines TRBV20-1 with TRBJ2-1; 10 positions agree with TRBD2. This CDR3 contains 10 residues. The V gene end was trimmed by 7 bases and the J gene end by 14 bases; junction bases not matched to a gene: 5. Per germline, CDR1 DFQATT and CDR2 SNEGSKA (reference sequence). CDR3 in amino acids: CSVRGTSEFF. The CDR3 DNA reads as TGCAGTGTCCGAGGGACTAGCGAGTTCTTC.

In this sample, this clonotype turned up many times. The CDR3 coding sequence is TGTGCCAGCAGTTCCGGGACCATCACCGAGAATGAGCAGTTCTTC. This sequence encodes CASSSGTITENEQFF. V usage is TRBV5-6 and J usage is TRBJ2-1; D is possibly TRBD1 or TRBD2 (5 bases each). This CDR3 region has 15 residues. CDR1 is SGHDT and CDR2 is YYEEEE in the germline V gene. V was cut by 5 bases and J by 7 bases, with 19 bases left in between.

This clonotype came up a few times. The chain links TRBV7-9 to TRBJ2-1; D call uncertain. This CDR3 is built from 14 residues. Germline-derived CDR1 and CDR2 are SEHNR and FQNEAQ (reference sequence). Deletions cut 4 bases from V and 9 bases from J, with 16 bases between. CDR3 bases: TGTGCCAGCAGCTCAACGAGACACTGGGGTGAGCAGTTCTTC. Translated, it gives CASSSTRHWGEQFF.

This clonotype was detected a few times. CDR3: CASFLGGAAPEAFF. In DNA, the CDR3 is TGTGCCAGCTTCCTCGGGGGGGCCGCCCCTGAAGCTTTCTTT. V and J are TRBV12-3 or TRBV12-4 and TRBJ1-1, with D possibly matching TRBD1 (6 bases). V lost 8 bases to trimming and J lost 6 bases, with 19 bases between them. The CDR3 runs to 14 residues.

The rearrangement links TRBV11-2 to TRBJ2-7; TRBD2 matches at 10 bases. The CDR3 length is 17 residues. Germline CDR1 SGHAT, CDR2 FQNNGV. V gave up 4 bases and J gave up 3 bases; unmatched junction bases: 12. The CDR3 coding sequence is TGTGCCAGCAGCTCCTTCCGGACTAGCGGAGCCTTCTACGAGCAGTACTTC. Translated, it gives CASSSFRTSGAFYEQYF.

This clonotype was detected ten times or more. V usage is TRBV20-1 and J usage is TRBJ2-7; 12 positions agree with TRBD2. With V trimmed by 6 bases and J by 3 bases, 12 bases remained unmatched. CDR3 size: 16 residues. Per the germline V gene, CDR1 is DFQATT and CDR2 is SNEGSKA (reference sequence). The CDR3 coding sequence is TGCAGTGCCCCCGGGACTAGCGGGCCTAACTTCTACGAGCAGTACTTC. This codes for CSAPGTSGPNFYEQYF.

The sample holds many counts of this clonotype. The chain couples TRBV7-8 to TRBJ1-1; D ambiguous. V was pared by 5 bases and J by 7 bases, with 17 bases between. Germline CDR1 SGHVS, CDR2 FQNEAQ. The CDR3 runs to 14 residues. Here the CDR3 reads CASSPQRTGNEAFF. The CDR3 nucleotides are TGTGCCAGCAGCCCCCAGCGGACGGGGAATGAAGCTTTCTTT. Combining the CDR3 with reference TRBV7-8 and TRBJ1-1 gives the whole variable domain GAGVSQSPRYKVAKRGQDVALRCDPISGHVSLFWYQQALGQGPEFLTYFQNEAQLDKSGLPSDRFFAERPEGSVSTLKIQRTQQEDSAVYLCASSPQRTGNEAFFGQGTRLTVV.

This clonotype was counted ten times or more. The chain is built from TRBV12-3 or TRBV12-4 and TRBJ2-5; 8 bases align to TRBD2. The V and J ends lost 4 bases and 5 bases, in that order; junction bases with no gene match: 12. CDR3 size: 16 residues. The CDR3 loop reads CASSSRDLRGGETQYF. In DNA form, the CDR3 reads TGTGCCAGCAGTTCCCGGGACTTACGCGGGGGGGAGACCCAGTACTTC.

This clonotype occurred once. It may be a read error: a sequence one base away is much more abundant. The V call is TRBV5-1, the J call TRBJ2-7, with TRBD1 identical over 9 bases. The CDR3 loop spans 14 amino acids. The germline gives CDR1 SGHRS, CDR2 YFSETQ. V dropped 4 bases and J dropped 9; count of bases not matched to a gene: 11. CDR3 region: CASSPGTGWDAQYF. The CDR3 DNA reads as TGCGCCAGCAGCCCCGGGACAGGGTGGGACGCGCAGTACTTC.

This clonotype was observed many times. The V and J genes are TRBV5-1 and TRBJ2-2; D is perhaps TRBD1 or TRBD2 (5 bases each). Germline values: CDR1 SGHRS, CDR2 YFSETQ. V lost 3 bases and J lost 4, with 10 bases in between. The CDR3 length is 14 residues. The CDR3 DNA reads TGCGCCAGCAGCTCCCCGGGACCCACCGGGGAGCTGTTTTTT. This translates into CASSSPGPTGELFF. Based on the CDR3 plus reference TRBV5-1 and TRBJ2-2, the full variable domain is KAGVTQTPRYLIKTRGQQVTLSCSPISGHRSVSWYQQTPGQGLQFLFEYFSETQRNKGNFPGRFSGRQFSNSRSEMNVSTLELGDSALYLCASSSPGPTGELFFGEGSRLTVL.